This TCR beta chain was sequenced during a study of regulatory T cells in long-lasting Graves disease. Study overall: Persistent cases were those of Graves' disease that involved over 5 years of antithyroid drugs with positive TSH receptor antibodies.

Arm-PCR with iRepertoire HTBI primers amplified the CDR3 regions for these TCR beta libraries. Each CDR3 protein gets one entry after TCRdb re-called the multiplex PCR reads with MiXCR. The sample consists of about 460,000 distinct CDR3 sequences, around a fifth of them appearing once. Time point defined: persistent/refractory GD, antithyroid drugs over 5 years with positive TRAb. Preparation of the TCR library used RNA extracted from PBMCs. Germline V CDR1 and CDR2: LNHDA, SQIVND (reference sequence). This CDR3 has 14 residues. The V end lost 7 bases, the J end lost 7 bases, and 14 bases lay between the germline ends.

The clonotype originates from a female donor with Graves disease. This chain joins TRBV19 and TRBJ1-6; no firm D call. The material sequenced was peripheral blood mononuclear cells (PBMCs), taken when the disease was refractory, from a patient treated with antithyroid drugs. CDR3 sequence (DNA): TGTGCCAGTACTAGGACGGGTGCAAATTCACCCCTCCACTTT. Its protein is CASTRTGANSPLHF.